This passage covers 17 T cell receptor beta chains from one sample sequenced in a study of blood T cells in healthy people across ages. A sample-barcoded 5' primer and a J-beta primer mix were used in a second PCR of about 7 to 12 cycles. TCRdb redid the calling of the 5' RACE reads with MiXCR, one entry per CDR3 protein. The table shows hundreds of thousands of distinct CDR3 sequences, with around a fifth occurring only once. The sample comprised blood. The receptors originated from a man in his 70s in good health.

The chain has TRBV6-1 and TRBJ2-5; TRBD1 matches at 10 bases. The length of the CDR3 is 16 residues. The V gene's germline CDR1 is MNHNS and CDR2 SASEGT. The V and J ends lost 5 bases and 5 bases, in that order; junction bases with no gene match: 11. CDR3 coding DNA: TGTGCCAGCAGTACCCCGGGACAGGGGATTCTGGAGACCCAGTACTTC. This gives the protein CASSTPGQGILETQYF.

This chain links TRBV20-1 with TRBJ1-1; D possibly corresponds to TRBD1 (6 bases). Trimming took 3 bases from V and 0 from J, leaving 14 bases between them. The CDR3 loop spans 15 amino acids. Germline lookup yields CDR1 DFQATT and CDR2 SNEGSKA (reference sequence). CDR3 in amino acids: CSARNGQRMNTEAFF. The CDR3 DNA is TGCAGTGCTAGGAACGGACAGCGGATGAACACTGAAGCTTTCTTT.

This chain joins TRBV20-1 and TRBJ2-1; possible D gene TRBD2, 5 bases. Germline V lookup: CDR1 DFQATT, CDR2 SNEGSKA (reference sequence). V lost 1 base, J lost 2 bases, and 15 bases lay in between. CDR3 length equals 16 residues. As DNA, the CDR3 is TGCAGTGCTAGAGTTCGATCAGCGGTGGCCTACAATGAGCAGTTCTTC. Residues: CSARVRSAVAYNEQFF.

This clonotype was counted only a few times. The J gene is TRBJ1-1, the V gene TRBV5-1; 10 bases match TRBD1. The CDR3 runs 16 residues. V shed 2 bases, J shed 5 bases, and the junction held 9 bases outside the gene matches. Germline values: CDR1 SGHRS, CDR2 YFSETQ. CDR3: CASSFRTGGERTEAFF. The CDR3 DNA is TGCGCCAGCAGCTTCCGGACAGGGGGTGAGAGGACTGAAGCTTTCTTT.

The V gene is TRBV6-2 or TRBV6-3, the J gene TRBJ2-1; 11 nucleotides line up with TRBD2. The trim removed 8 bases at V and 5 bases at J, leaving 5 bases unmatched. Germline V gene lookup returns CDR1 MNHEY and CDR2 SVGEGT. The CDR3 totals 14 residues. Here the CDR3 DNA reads TGTGCCAGCTCGGGACTAGCGGAAGACAATGAGCAGTTCTTC. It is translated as CASSGLAEDNEQFF.

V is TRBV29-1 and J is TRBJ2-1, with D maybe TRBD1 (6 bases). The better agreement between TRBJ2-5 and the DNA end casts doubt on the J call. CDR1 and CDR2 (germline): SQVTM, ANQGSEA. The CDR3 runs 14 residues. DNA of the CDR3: TGCAGCGTTGAGTCTTCAGGAACAGGGGAGACCCAGTACTTC. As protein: CSVESSGTGETQYF.

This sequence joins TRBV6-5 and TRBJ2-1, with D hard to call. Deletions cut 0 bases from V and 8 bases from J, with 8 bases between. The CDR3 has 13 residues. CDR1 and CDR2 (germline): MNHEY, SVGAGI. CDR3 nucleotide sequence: TGTGCCAGCAGTTACTCGGGCTCATATGAGCAGTTCTTC. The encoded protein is CASSYSGSYEQFF.

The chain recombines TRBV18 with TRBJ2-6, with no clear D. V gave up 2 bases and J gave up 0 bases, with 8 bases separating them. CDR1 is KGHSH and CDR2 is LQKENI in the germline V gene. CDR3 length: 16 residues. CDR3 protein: CASSPVSSSGANVLTF. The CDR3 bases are TGTGCCAGCTCACCAGTCAGCTCCTCTGGGGCCAACGTCCTGACTTTC.

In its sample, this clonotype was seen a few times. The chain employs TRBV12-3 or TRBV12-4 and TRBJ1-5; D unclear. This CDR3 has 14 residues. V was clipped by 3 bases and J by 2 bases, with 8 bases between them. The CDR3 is CASSFGNGNQPQHF. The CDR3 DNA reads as TGTGCCAGCAGTTTTGGGAATGGCAATCAGCCCCAGCATTTT.

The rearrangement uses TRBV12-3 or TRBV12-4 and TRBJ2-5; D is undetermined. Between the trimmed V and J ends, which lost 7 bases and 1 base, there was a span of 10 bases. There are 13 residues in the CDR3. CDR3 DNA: TGTGCCAGCAACTCGCGGCCCCAAGAGACCCAGTACTTC. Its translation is CASNSRPQETQYF.

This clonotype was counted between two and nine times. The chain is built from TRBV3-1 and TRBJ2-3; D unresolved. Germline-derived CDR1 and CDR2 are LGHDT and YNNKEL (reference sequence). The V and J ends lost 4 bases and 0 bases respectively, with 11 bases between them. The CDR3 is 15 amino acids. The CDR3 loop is CASSPGVSSTDTQYF. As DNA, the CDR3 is TGTGCCAGCAGCCCAGGTGTCTCTAGCACAGATACGCAGTATTTT.

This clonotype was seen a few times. In nucleotides, the CDR3 is TGCAGTGCCGTAACAAGCGGGAGAAGTGCAGATACGCAGTATTTT. Its protein is CSAVTSGRSADTQYF. This chain joins TRBV20-1 and TRBJ2-3; the match to TRBD2 covers 8 bases. The CDR3 length is 15 residues. Per the germline V gene, CDR1 is DFQATT and CDR2 is SNEGSKA (reference sequence). V lost 6 bases, J lost 4 bases, and 12 bases stayed unmatched.

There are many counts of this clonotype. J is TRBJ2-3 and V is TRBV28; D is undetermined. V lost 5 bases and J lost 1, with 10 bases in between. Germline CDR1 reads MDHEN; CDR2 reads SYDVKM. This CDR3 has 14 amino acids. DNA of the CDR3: TGTGCCAGCAGTCTCATCCGGGGCACAGATACGCAGTATTTT. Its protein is CASSLIRGTDTQYF.

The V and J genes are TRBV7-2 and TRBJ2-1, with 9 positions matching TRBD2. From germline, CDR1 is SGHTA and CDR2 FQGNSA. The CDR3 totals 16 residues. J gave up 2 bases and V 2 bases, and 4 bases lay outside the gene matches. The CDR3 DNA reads TGTGCCAGCAGCTTATATGGCGGGAGGGCCTACAATGAGCAGTTCTTC. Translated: CASSLYGGRAYNEQFF.

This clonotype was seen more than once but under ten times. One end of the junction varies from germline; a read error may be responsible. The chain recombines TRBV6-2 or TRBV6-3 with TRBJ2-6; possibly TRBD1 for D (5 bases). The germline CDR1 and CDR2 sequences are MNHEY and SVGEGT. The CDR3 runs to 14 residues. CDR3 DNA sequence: TGTGCCAGCAGCTTCAGATCTGGGGCCAGCGTCCTGACTTTC. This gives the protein CASSFRSGASVLTF.

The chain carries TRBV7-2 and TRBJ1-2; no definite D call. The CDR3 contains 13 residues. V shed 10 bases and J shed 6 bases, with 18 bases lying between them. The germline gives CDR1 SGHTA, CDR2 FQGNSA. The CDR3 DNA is TGTGCCACCCCGCAGCCCCATCGACATGGCTACACCTTC. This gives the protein CATPQPHRHGYTF.

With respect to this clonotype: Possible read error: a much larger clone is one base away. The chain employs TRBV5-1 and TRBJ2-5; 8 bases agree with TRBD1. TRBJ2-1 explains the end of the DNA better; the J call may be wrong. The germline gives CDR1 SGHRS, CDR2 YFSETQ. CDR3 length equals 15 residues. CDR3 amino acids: CASSNMDRAGNEQFF. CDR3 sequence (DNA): TGCGCCAGCAGCAACATGGACAGGGCCGGCAATGAGCAGTTCTTC.